The T cell receptor (beta chain) under discussion was sequenced for a study of T cells in localized non-small cell lung cancer. TCRdb's copy holds only in-frame clones and misses some; the assay was immunoSEQ multiplex PCR. The data contain 2,500 to 3,500 clones, 30% to 35% of them singletons. Notes on the study in general: Adjacent lung exhibited a median of 57 among the 100 most abundant tumor clones.

About this clone itself: What it binds is unknown.

Germline CDR1 is LNHDA and CDR2 is SQIVND (reference sequence). The CDR3 is 12 amino acids. The V end lost 4 bases, the J end lost 6 bases, and 7 bases lay between the germline ends. Sequencing was performed on lung tumor tissue, taken before any cancer treatment. The chain joins TRBV19 to TRBJ1-5, with a weak D call TRBD1 (5 bases). The clonotype was recovered from a female donor older than 55 with stage I lung adenocarcinoma. CDR3 sequence (DNA): TGTGCCAGTAGTACAGGGTTTCAGCCCCAGCATTTT. It codes for CASSTGFQPQHF.